This TCR beta chain was observed in a study of blood T cell repertoires in COVID-19. Study background: Specimens from acute and convalescent COVID-19 originated in the United States, Italy and Spain. PBMCs, B-cell-depleted T cells, or T cells were the source of the cDNA or gDNA that made up the material.

Original processing notes: How many nucleated cells were present was estimated from reference gene primer amplification. Sequencing used immunoSEQ multiplex PCR; TCRdb keeps in-frame clones, though not all of them. V and J calls plus clone size are reproduced from that table; the DNA served to infer D and trimming. The data contain about 200,000 clones, 90% of them singletons. CDR1 is MNHEY, CDR2 SMNVEV, per germline (reference sequence). Deletions cut 5 bases from V and 5 bases from J, with 12 bases between. This CDR3 region has 13 residues. This clone was seen more than once but under ten times. The sample consisted of peripheral blood. The source of this sequence is a man aged 50 to 59 with acute or convalescent COVID-19. This chain uses TRBV27 with TRBJ1-2, with D perhaps matching TRBD1 (6 bases). The CDR3 spells CASSRQAFYGYTF. The CDR3 nucleotides read TGTGCCAGCAGTCGACAGGCGTTTTATGGCTACACCTTC.